Each of the 14 T cell receptor beta chains below was sequenced from the same sample in a study of CD4+ T cells in melanoma. Method: immunoSEQ multiplex PCR; TCRdb's copy keeps in-frame clones and lacks some. This table has 120,000 to 150,000 clones, around nine tenths appearing once. The origin of the receptors is a human donor with melanoma.

The chain recombines TRBV18 with TRBJ1-1, with 8 bases lining up with TRBD1. The V and J ends lost 4 bases and 3 bases, in that order; junction bases with no gene match: 4. This CDR3 contains 14 residues. CDR1 is KGHSH, CDR2 LQKENI, per germline. Here the CDR3 DNA reads TGTGCCAGCTCACAAGGACAGGGCCACACTGAAGCTTTCTTT. Translated, it gives CASSQGQGHTEAFF.

V is TRBV6-5 and J is TRBJ1-6; D remains ambiguous. The CDR3 loop spans 14 amino acids. V shed 5 bases and J shed 6 bases, with 11 bases lying between them. Germline V gene lookup returns CDR1 MNHEY and CDR2 SVGAGI. CDR3 region: CASSRTEFNSPLHF. The CDR3 region has the DNA TGTGCCAGCAGTCGTACAGAGTTTAATTCACCCCTCCACTTT.

The chain carries TRBV2 and TRBJ2-3; D not certain. Trimming took off 6 bases at V and 3 bases at J, with 7 bases between the two ends. CDR1 is SNHLY and CDR2 is FYNNEI in the germline V gene. The CDR3 covers 12 residues. CDR3 coding DNA: TGTGCCAGCAGCTCAGATACAGATACGCAGTATTTT. It translates to CASSSDTDTQYF. The complete variable domain, with remaining parts taken from reference TRBV2 and TRBJ2-3, reads EPEVTQTPSHQVTQMGQEVILRCVPISNHLYFYWYRQILGQKVEFLVSFYNNEISEKSEIFDDQFSVERPDGSNFTLKIRSTKLEDSAMYFCASSSDTDTQYFGPGTRLTVL.

The chain recombines TRBV2 with TRBJ1-4; D remains unclear. This CDR3 spans 16 amino acids. Trimming pared 8 bases from V and 3 bases from J, leaving 19 bases between. Per germline, CDR1 SNHLY and CDR2 FYNNEI. The CDR3 nucleotides read TGTGCCAGCGCCTCTCTATCGCAACTTCCTAATGAAAAACTGTTTTTT. Protein sequence: CASASLSQLPNEKLFF.

The chain employs TRBV5-1 and TRBJ1-4, with 7 bases aligning to TRBD1. Germline CDR1 is SGHRS and CDR2 is YFSETQ. J lost 5 bases, V lost 4 bases, and 5 bases had no gene match. The CDR3 loop spans 14 amino acids. The CDR3 protein is CASSEAQGNEKLFF. Written as DNA, the CDR3 is TGCGCCAGCAGCGAAGCACAGGGGAATGAAAAACTGTTTTTT.

V gene TRBV29-1 combines with J gene TRBJ2-3; perhaps TRBD1 as D (6 bases). CDR1 SQVTM and CDR2 ANQGSEA come from the germline V gene. This CDR3 spans 16 amino acids. V was cut by 3 bases and J by 1 base, with 17 bases left in between. The CDR3 DNA is TGCAGCGTTGATGGTCAGGGGCAGGACGGCACAGATACGCAGTATTTT. This encodes CSVDGQGQDGTDTQYF.

J is TRBJ1-1 and V is TRBV5-1; D gene unclear. The V and J ends lost 5 bases and 1 base respectively, with 12 bases between them. CDR3 length: 14 residues. The germline V gene encodes CDR1 SGHRS and CDR2 YFSETQ. CDR3 DNA sequence: TGCGCCAGCAGGCGAGAATCCGGGAACACTGAAGCTTTCTTT. It codes for CASRRESGNTEAFF.

This rearrangement joins TRBV7-2 to TRBJ2-3; D not certain. Germline values: CDR1 SGHTA, CDR2 FQGNSA. The CDR3 contains 12 residues. Trimming stripped 6 bases from V and 5 bases from J, with 9 bases between. DNA of the CDR3: TGTGCCAGCAGTCCCGGTGGAGATACGCAGTATTTT. Its translation: CASSPGGDTQYF.

V usage is TRBV7-9 and J usage is TRBJ1-3; the D gene is possibly TRBD1 (6 bases). The CDR3 runs to 14 residues. Trimming took 6 bases from V and 4 from J, leaving 13 bases between them. CDR1 is SEHNR, CDR2 FQNEAQ, per germline (reference sequence). CDR3 DNA sequence: TGTGCCAGCAGACCTACAGGGCTGGGAAACACCATATATTTT. Encoded protein: CASRPTGLGNTIYF.

V usage is TRBV7-3 and J usage is TRBJ2-1; 8 bases line up with TRBD2. Germline loops: CDR1 SGHTA, CDR2 FQGTGA. After removal of 2 bases from V and 4 bases from J, the junction contained 10 bases not matched to a gene. CDR3 length equals 17 residues. The CDR3 DNA sequence: TGTGCCAGCAGCTTAGGCCCGGGGCGGGGGGTTTACAATGAGCAGTTCTTC. It is translated as CASSLGPGRGVYNEQFF.

This chain links TRBV6-1 with TRBJ1-1; D possibly corresponds to TRBD1 (6 bases). V lost 6 bases and J lost 5, with 16 bases in between. Germline CDR1 is MNHNS and CDR2 is SASEGT. This CDR3 comprises 14 residues. The CDR3 nucleotides read TGTGCCAGCAGGGGAACAGGGTCGGGGACTGAAGCTTTCTTT. Protein product: CASRGTGSGTEAFF.

The chain links TRBV19 to TRBJ1-2; a weak D match, TRBD1 (6 bases). The germline CDR1 and CDR2 sequences are LNHDA and SQIVND (reference sequence). The CDR3 runs to 17 residues. With 1 base removed from V and 4 bases from J, the gap between germline ends came to 19 bases. This CDR3 is CASSIGAANRVGYGYTF. CDR3 in DNA: TGTGCCAGTAGTATAGGCGCGGCGAACAGGGTTGGCTATGGCTACACCTTC.

The CDR3 DNA sequence: TGTGCCAGCAGCTTATCTTCATCGGGGGGCTCCTACAATGAGCAGTTCTTC. This translates into CASSLSSSGGSYNEQFF. The rearrangement uses TRBV11-3 and TRBJ2-1; TRBD2 matches 7 bases. Trimming removed 2 bases from V and 0 bases from J; junction bases left unmatched: 7. Germline CDR1 SGHNT, CDR2 YENEEA. CDR3 length equals 17 residues.

This sequence joins TRBV19 and TRBJ1-3; D remains unclear. CDR3 length: 13 residues. Trimming took 2 bases from V and 6 from J, leaving 8 bases between them. Germline V CDR1 and CDR2: LNHDA, SQIVND (reference sequence). The CDR3 reads CASSITEANTIYF. The CDR3 nucleotides are TGTGCCAGTAGTATAACGGAAGCAAACACCATATATTTT.